The 5 T cell receptor beta chains presented below share a single source sample, sequenced in a study of immune evolution from preneoplasia to lung adenocarcinoma. Libraries were prepared by immunoSEQ multiplex PCR; TCRdb keeps only in-frame clonotypes and omits some of them. The sample has around 3,500 clones, around 80% seen once; the top ten hold approximately 12%. The sample taken for sequencing was FFPE lung adenocarcinoma in situ tissue. Source of these receptors: a person in their sixties or seventies with lung adenocarcinoma.

The rearrangement links TRBV4-2 to TRBJ2-5; D is undetermined. Trimming left V 1 base short and J 4 bases short, with 7 bases between. This CDR3 has 13 amino acids. CDR1 and CDR2 (germline): LGHNA, YNFKEQ. The chain's CDR3 is CASSQAPRETQYF. CDR3 DNA sequence: TGTGCCAGCAGCCAAGCCCCGCGAGAGACCCAGTACTTC.

V and J are TRBV19 and TRBJ1-5; TRBD1 agrees at 8 bases. Germline lookup yields CDR1 LNHDA and CDR2 SQIVND (reference sequence). The CDR3 loop spans 20 amino acids. V lost 5 bases and J lost 0; bases outside the gene matches: 18. CDR3 protein: CASSFHTGTGVFYSNQPQHF. CDR3 DNA: TGTGCCAGTAGTTTTCACACCGGGACAGGAGTATTCTATAGCAATCAGCCCCAGCATTTT. Looking up the rest from reference TRBV19 and TRBJ1-5 gives the full variable domain: DGGITQSPKYLFRKEGQNVTLSCEQNLNHDAMYWYRQDPGQGLRLIYYSQIVNDFQKGDIAEGYSVSREKKESFPLTVTSAQKNPTAFYLCASSFHTGTGVFYSNQPQHFGDGTRLSIL.

V gene TRBV7-9 combines with J gene TRBJ2-1; 7 bases map to TRBD2. The CDR3 extends over 15 amino acids. V was pared by 5 bases and J by 5 bases, with 9 bases of the junction left unmatched. Germline V lookup: CDR1 SEHNR, CDR2 FQNEAQ (reference sequence). Here the CDR3 reads CASSPRTSTHNEQFF. The CDR3 coding sequence is TGTGCCAGCAGCCCAAGGACTAGTACCCACAATGAGCAGTTCTTC.

Within the sample, this clone is large. The chain employs TRBV19 and TRBJ2-1, with D perhaps TRBD1 or TRBD2 (5 bases each). Germline V lookup: CDR1 LNHDA, CDR2 SQIVND (reference sequence). Between the trimmed V and J ends, which lost 4 bases and 9 bases, there was a span of 13 bases. This CDR3 is built from 13 residues. The CDR3 DNA reads as TGTGCCAGTAGTAATCGAGGGGCCGGTGAGCAGTTCTTC. Residues: CASSNRGAGEQFF.

V is TRBV9 and J is TRBJ1-2, with a weak D call TRBD1 (6 bases). The CDR3 contains 15 residues. Germline V lookup: CDR1 SGDLS, CDR2 YYNGEE. With 0 bases removed from V and 6 bases from J, the gap between germline ends came to 15 bases. The CDR3 DNA reads as TGTGCCAGCAGCGTAGGTTTGATCAGGGGCGATGGCTACACCTTC. Translating it yields CASSVGLIRGDGYTF.